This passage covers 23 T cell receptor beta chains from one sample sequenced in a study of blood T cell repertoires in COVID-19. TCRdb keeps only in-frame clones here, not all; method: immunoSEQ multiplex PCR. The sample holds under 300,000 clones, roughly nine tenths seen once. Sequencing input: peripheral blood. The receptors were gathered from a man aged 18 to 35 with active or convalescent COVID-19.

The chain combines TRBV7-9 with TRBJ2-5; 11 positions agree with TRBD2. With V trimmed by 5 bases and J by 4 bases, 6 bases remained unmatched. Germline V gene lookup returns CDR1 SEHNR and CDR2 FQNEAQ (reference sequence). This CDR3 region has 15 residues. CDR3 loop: CASSPPGLAGETQYF. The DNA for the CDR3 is TGTGCCAGCAGCCCACCTGGACTAGCGGGAGAGACCCAGTACTTC.

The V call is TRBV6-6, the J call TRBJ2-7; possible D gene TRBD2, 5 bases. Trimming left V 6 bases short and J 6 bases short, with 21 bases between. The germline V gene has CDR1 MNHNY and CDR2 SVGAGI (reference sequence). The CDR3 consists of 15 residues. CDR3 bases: TGTGCCAGCAGGTCCTTCGGTGGCCTAGCAAGCGAGCAGTACTTC. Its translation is CASRSFGGLASEQYF.

The CDR3 region is CASFEGLPRDTQYF. As DNA, the CDR3 is TGTGCCAGCTTCGAAGGACTCCCAAGAGATACGCAGTATTTT. V is TRBV6-5 and J is TRBJ2-3, with a possible D match to TRBD2 (5 bases). The CDR3 has 14 residues. Germline V gives CDR1 MNHEY, CDR2 SVGAGI. Trimming took 8 bases from V and 5 from J, leaving 17 bases between them.

The CDR3 is CASSLASGQYNEQFF. The CDR3 DNA reads TGCGCCAGCAGCTTGGCCTCTGGACAGTACAATGAGCAGTTCTTC. V gene TRBV5-1 combines with J gene TRBJ2-1; TRBD1 is a possible D gene (6 bases). CDR1 is SGHRS, CDR2 YFSETQ, per germline. This CDR3 has 15 residues. V was cut by 0 bases and J by 4 bases, with 11 bases left in between.

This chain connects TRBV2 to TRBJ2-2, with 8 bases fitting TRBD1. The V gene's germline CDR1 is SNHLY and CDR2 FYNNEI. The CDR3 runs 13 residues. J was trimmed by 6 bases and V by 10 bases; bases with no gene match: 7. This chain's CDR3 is CAIGQGFPGELFF. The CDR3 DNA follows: TGTGCCATAGGACAGGGATTTCCCGGGGAGCTGTTTTTT.

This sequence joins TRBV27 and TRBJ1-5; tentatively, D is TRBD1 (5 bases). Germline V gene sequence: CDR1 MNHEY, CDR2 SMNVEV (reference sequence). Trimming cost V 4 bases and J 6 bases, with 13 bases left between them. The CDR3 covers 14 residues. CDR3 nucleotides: TGTGCCAGCAGTTCCCAGGGTTGGGGTCAGCCCCAGCATTTT. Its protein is CASSSQGWGQPQHF.

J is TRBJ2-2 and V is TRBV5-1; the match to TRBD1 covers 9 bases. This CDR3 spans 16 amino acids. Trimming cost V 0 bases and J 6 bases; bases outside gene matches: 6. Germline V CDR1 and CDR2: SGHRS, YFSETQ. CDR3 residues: CASSLGPGTGSGELFF. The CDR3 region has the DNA TGCGCCAGCAGCTTGGGACCCGGGACAGGGTCCGGGGAGCTGTTTTTT.

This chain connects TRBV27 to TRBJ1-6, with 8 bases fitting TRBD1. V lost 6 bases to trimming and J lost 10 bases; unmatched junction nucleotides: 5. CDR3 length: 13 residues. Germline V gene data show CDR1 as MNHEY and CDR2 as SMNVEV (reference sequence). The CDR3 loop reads CASRDRVSSPLHF. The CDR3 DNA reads TGTGCCAGCAGGGACAGGGTTTCCTCACCCCTCCACTTT.

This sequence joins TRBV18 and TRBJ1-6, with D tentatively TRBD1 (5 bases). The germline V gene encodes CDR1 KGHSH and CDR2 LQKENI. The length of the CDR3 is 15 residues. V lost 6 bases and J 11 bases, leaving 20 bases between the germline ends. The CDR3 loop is CASSPVPGVKAPLHF. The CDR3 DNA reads TGTGCCAGCTCCCCGGTACCGGGGGTTAAGGCACCCCTCCACTTT.

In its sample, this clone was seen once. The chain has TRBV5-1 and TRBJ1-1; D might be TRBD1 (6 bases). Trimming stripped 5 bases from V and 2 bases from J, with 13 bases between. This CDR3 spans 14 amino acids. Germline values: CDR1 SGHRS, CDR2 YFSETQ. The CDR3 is CASSSNRANTEAFF. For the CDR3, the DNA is TGCGCCAGCAGTAGTAACAGGGCAAACACTGAAGCTTTCTTT. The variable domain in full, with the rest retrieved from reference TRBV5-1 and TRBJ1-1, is KAGVTQTPRYLIKTRGQQVTLSCSPISGHRSVSWYQQTPGQGLQFLFEYFSETQRNKGNFPGRFSGRQFSNSRSEMNVSTLELGDSALYLCASSSNRANTEAFFGQGTRLTVV.

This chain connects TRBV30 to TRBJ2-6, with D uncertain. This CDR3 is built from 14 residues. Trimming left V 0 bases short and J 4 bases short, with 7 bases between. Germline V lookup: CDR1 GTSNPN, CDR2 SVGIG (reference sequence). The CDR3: CAWSVLEGANVLTF. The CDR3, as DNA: TGTGCCTGGAGTGTACTTGAGGGGGCCAACGTCCTGACTTTC.

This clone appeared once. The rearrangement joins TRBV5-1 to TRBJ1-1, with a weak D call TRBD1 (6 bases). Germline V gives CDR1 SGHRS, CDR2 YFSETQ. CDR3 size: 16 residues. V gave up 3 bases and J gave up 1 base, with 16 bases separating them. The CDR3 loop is CASSSKGPQGNTEAFF. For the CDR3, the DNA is TGCGCCAGCAGCTCTAAGGGACCACAGGGGAACACTGAAGCTTTCTTT.

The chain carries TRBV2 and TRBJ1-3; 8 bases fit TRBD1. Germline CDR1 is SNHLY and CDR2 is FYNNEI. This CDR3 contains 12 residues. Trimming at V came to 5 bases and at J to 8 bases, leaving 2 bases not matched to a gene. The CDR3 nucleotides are TGTGCCAGCAGTTTGACAGGGGACACCATATATTTT. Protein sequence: CASSLTGDTIYF.

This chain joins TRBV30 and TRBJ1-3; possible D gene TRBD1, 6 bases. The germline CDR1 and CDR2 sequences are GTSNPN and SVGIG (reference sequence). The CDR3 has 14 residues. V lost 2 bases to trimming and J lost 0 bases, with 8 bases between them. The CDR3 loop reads CAWSSDSSGNTIYF. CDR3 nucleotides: TGTGCCTGGAGTTCGGACAGCTCTGGAAACACCATATATTTT.

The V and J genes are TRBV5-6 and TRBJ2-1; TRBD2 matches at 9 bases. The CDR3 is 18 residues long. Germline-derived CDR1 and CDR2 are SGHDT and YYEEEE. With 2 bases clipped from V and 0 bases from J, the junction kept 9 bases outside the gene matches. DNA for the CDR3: TGTGCCAGCAGCTTTGTCAGCGGGGGGATGAGCTCCTACAATGAGCAGTTCTTC. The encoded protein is CASSFVSGGMSSYNEQFF.

CDR3 bases: TGTGCCAGCAGCCGGGGTGGAGGAGATCAGCCCCAGCATTTT. Translating gives CASSRGGGDQPQHF. The V call is TRBV7-9, the J call TRBJ1-5; D is unresolved. The ends were cut back, 5 bases at V and 5 bases at J, with 13 bases in the middle. The V gene's germline CDR1 is SEHNR and CDR2 FQNEAQ (reference sequence). The CDR3 contains 14 residues.

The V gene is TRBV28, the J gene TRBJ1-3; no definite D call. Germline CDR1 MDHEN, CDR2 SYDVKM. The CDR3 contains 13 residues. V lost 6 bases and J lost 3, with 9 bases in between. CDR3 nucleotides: TGTGCCAGCAGCCCCTATGGTGGAAACACCATATATTTT. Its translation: CASSPYGGNTIYF.

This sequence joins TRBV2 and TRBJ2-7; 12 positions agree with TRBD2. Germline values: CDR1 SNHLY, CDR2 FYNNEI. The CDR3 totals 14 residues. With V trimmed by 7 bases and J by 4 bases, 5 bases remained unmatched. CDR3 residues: CASTRTSGNYEQYF. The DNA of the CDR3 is TGTGCCAGCACCCGGACTAGCGGGAATTACGAGCAGTACTTC. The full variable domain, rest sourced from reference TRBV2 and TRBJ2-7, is EPEVTQTPSHQVTQMGQEVILRCVPISNHLYFYWYRQILGQKVEFLVSFYNNEISEKSEIFDDQFSVERPDGSNFTLKIRSTKLEDSAMYFCASTRTSGNYEQYFGPGTRLTVT.

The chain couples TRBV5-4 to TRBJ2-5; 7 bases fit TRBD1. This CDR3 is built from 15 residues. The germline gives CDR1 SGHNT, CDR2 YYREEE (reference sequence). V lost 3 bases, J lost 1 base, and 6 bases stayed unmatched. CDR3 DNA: TGTGCCAGCAGCTCCGACAGGGTTGGCCAAGAGACCCAGTACTTC. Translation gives CASSSDRVGQETQYF.

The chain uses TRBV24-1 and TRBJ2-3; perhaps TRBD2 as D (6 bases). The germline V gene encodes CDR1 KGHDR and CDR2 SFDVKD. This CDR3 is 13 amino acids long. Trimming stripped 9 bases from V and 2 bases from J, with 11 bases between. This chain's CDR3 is CATQSGFTDTQYF. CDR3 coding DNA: TGTGCCACCCAGAGCGGGTTCACAGATACGCAGTATTTT.

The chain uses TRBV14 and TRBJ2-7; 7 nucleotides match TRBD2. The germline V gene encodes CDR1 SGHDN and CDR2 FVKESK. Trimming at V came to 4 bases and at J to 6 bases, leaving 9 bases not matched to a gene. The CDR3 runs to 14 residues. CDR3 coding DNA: TGTGCCAGCAGCCCGATAGCGGGTCTTGGCGAGCAGTACTTC. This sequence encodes CASSPIAGLGEQYF.

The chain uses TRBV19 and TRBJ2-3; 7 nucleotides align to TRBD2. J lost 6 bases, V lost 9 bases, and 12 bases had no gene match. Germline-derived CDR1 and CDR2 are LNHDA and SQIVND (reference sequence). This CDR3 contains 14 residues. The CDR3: CASRMSGDLDTQYF. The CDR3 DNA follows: TGTGCCAGCCGAATGAGCGGGGATCTCGATACGCAGTATTTT.

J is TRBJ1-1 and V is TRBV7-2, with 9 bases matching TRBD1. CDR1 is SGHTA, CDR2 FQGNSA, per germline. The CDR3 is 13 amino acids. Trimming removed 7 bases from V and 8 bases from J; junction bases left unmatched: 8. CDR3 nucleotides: TGTGCCAGCAAAAGGACAGGGGCCATCGAAGCTTTCTTT. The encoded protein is CASKRTGAIEAFF.